This T cell receptor (beta chain) was recorded in a study of blood T cell repertoires in COVID-19. Study-wide background: Both acute and convalescent COVID-19 samples were obtained from the United States, Italy and Spain. Sample material is recorded as cDNA or gDNA derived from T cells, B-cell-depleted T cells, or PBMCs.

In the study's own analysis: Reference gene primers were amplified, and this amplification served to estimate nucleated cell counts. Using immunoSEQ multiplex PCR, the repertoire was profiled, and TCRdb retains in-frame clones only, with some absent. The DNA was the basis for D and trimming; V, J and clone size are from that table. The data show under 250,000 clones, 86% seen once. This CDR3 region has 16 residues. Trimming took 0 bases from V and 4 from J, leaving 13 bases between them. CDR1 is SGHRS and CDR2 is YFSETQ in the germline V gene. The material sequenced was peripheral blood. This TCR came from a woman aged 55-75 years who had recovered from COVID-19. This chain connects TRBV5-1 to TRBJ2-2; D is possibly TRBD2 (6 bases). The CDR3 DNA reads as TGCGCCAGCAGCTTGGTGTTCGGGGGATCCACCGGGGAGCTGTTTTTT. This translates into CASSLVFGGSTGELFF.